Following are 6 T cell receptor beta chains from one sample sequenced in a study of CD8 T cells in Susac syndrome. Random hexamers served to reverse transcribe about 0.5 to 1 ug RNA. TCRdb processed the immunoSEQ multiplex PCR reads anew with MiXCR; each CDR3 protein has one entry. Of over 150,000 distinct CDR3 sequences in the sample, about 93% were seen once. Sequences were obtained from CD4+ T cells from PBMCs. The receptors shown here come from a human donor with multiple sclerosis.

The genes are TRBV12-3 or TRBV12-4 and TRBJ1-2; a possible D gene is TRBD1 (5 bases). V lost 2 bases to trimming and J lost 4 bases, with 14 bases between them. The CDR3 contains 15 residues. The CDR3 reads CASSLSAGLGYGYTF. CDR3 bases: TGTGCCAGCAGTTTAAGCGCAGGGTTGGGCTATGGCTACACCTTC.

This chain's CDR3 is CASSSFGGNGELFF. In DNA, the CDR3 is TGTGCCAGCAGCTCATTTGGGGGGAACGGGGAGCTGTTTTTT. The V call is TRBV5-6, the J call TRBJ2-2, with a tentative D call TRBD2 (6 bases). The CDR3 sequence is 14 residues long. V was cut by 3 bases and J by 7 bases, with 13 bases left in between. CDR1 and CDR2 (germline): SGHDT, YYEEEE. The whole variable domain, remainder taken from reference TRBV5-6 and TRBJ2-2, is DAGVTQSPTHLIKTRGQQVTLRCSPKSGHDTVSWYQQALGQGPQFIFQYYEEEERQRGNFPDRFSGHQFPNYSSELNVNALLLGDSALYLCASSSFGGNGELFFGEGSRLTVL.

The chain is built from TRBV2 and TRBJ2-3, with 8 positions matching TRBD2. The junction had 3 bases not matched to a gene; V was cut back by 7 bases and J by 3 bases. Germline CDR1 SNHLY, CDR2 FYNNEI. The CDR3 is made up of 13 amino acids. CDR3 in amino acids: CASIGRGTDTQYF. In DNA form, the CDR3 reads TGTGCCAGCATCGGGAGGGGGACAGATACGCAGTATTTT.

The chain recombines TRBV5-1 with TRBJ2-7, with D unclear. The CDR3 totals 12 residues. CDR1 and CDR2 (germline): SGHRS, YFSETQ. V was clipped by 4 bases and J by 2 bases, with 7 bases between them. The CDR3 bases are TGCGCCAGCAGCACGGAAGCCTACGAGCAGTACTTC. Translating it yields CASSTEAYEQYF. Supplemented by reference TRBV5-1 and TRBJ2-7, the full variable domain reads KAGVTQTPRYLIKTRGQQVTLSCSPISGHRSVSWYQQTPGQGLQFLFEYFSETQRNKGNFPGRFSGRQFSNSRSEMNVSTLELGDSALYLCASSTEAYEQYFGPGTRLTVT.

This chain links TRBV3-1 with TRBJ2-1, with TRBD2 identical over 9 bases. The CDR3 loop spans 15 amino acids. Germline V gene data show CDR1 as LGHDT and CDR2 as YNNKEL (reference sequence). J gave up 7 bases and V 7 bases, and 11 bases lay outside the gene matches. CDR3 residues: CASTVAGTSINEQFF. Written as DNA, the CDR3 is TGTGCCAGCACCGTCGCCGGGACTAGCATAAATGAGCAGTTCTTC.

This chain links TRBV14 with TRBJ1-1; D unclear. V dropped 6 bases and J dropped 0 bases, with 8 bases sitting between them. This CDR3 has 13 residues. The germline V gene encodes CDR1 SGHDN and CDR2 FVKESK. CDR3 in amino acids: CASRYQLNTEAFF. CDR3 in DNA: TGTGCCAGCAGATACCAGTTGAACACTGAAGCTTTCTTT.